A selection of T cell receptor beta chains follows, all from one sample in a study of T-cell memory formation after mild COVID-19. TCRdb used MiXCR to reprocess the 5' RACE reads, holding one entry per CDR3 protein. The table has 150,000 to 200,000 distinct CDR3 sequences, about a fifth seen once; the top ten hold 23%. The material sequenced was PBMCs or a T cell subset sorted from them (not recorded which). All receptors derive from an adult woman who had mild COVID-19 (a few samples of this study predate the infection). Cell type and time point are not known. Each CDR3 is given with its conserved first and last residue. The D gene is left open where the match is weak. Clone size appears in some rows only: once, few, many, or a class for an expanded clone.

v_call	d_call	clone_size	j_call	cdr3_aa	cdr3_nt
TRBV7-8	TRBD1	few	TRBJ1-2	CASSLGDRGNYGYTF	TGTGCCAGCAGCCTTGGGGACAGGGGGAACTATGGCTACACCTTC
TRBV27	-	-	TRBJ2-7	CASSSPLADFYEQYF	TGTGCCAGCAGTTCACCACTAGCCGACTTCTACGAGCAGTACTTC
TRBV5-1	-	-	TRBJ2-1	CASSLLPGYNEQFF	TGCGCCAGCAGCTTACTCCCAGGATACAATGAGCAGTTCTTC
TRBV28	-	few	TRBJ2-3	CASSFYLTDTQYF	TGTGCCAGCAGTTTCTATCTCACAGATACGCAGTATTTT
TRBV6-6	-	-	TRBJ2-7	CASVGTNYEQYF	TGTGCCAGCGTCGGGACAAACTACGAGCAGTACTTC
TRBV4-3	-	few	TRBJ2-4	CASSQDGRESENIQYF	TGCGCCAGCAGCCAAGATGGCCGGGAGTCCGAAAACATTCAGTACTTC
TRBV15	-	few	TRBJ2-7	CATSKGNYEQYF	TGTGCCACCAGCAAAGGGAACTACGAGCAGTACTTC
TRBV6-5	TRBD1	-	TRBJ1-1	CASSYWTGVATEAFF	TGTGCCAGCAGTTACTGGACAGGGGTCGCCACTGAAGCTTTCTTT
TRBV24-1	-	-	TRBJ1-2	CATSESPDYGYTF	TGTGCCACCAGTGAGAGTCCGGACTATGGCTACACCTTC
TRBV6-4	TRBD2	many	TRBJ2-1	CASSDEGPSGIDEQFF	TGTGCCAGCAGCGATGAGGGACCTAGCGGGATTGATGAGCAGTTCTTC
TRBV5-5	-	-	TRBJ2-3	CASSADKAPTDTQYF	TGTGCCAGCAGCGCCGACAAAGCCCCCACAGATACGCAGTATTTT
TRBV7-3	-	-	TRBJ2-5	CASSSTGLQETQYF	TGTGCCAGCAGCTCTACAGGGCTCCAAGAGACCCAGTACTTC
TRBV4-1	TRBD2	-	TRBJ2-3	CASSQVSGLAGADTQYF	TGCGCCAGCAGCCAAGTAAGTGGGCTAGCGGGAGCAGATACGCAGTATTTT
TRBV12-3/TRBV12-4	TRBD1	few	TRBJ1-5	CASSPRGVDQPQHF	TGTGCCAGCAGTCCCAGGGGGGTGGATCAGCCCCAGCATTTT
TRBV5-1	-	-	TRBJ1-1	CASSLTGSTEAFF	TGCGCCAGCAGCTTAACAGGGAGCACTGAAGCTTTCTTT
TRBV18	-	-	TRBJ2-1	CASSPRHLLEQFF	TGTGCCAGCTCACCACGACACCTGTTGGAGCAGTTCTTC
TRBV20-1	-	-	TRBJ2-7	CSAGGGQGSYEQYF	TGCAGTGCTGGGGGCGGCCAGGGATCCTACGAGCAGTACTTC
TRBV5-1	-	-	TRBJ2-5	CASSLGSRQETQYF	TGCGCCAGCAGCTTGGGGAGCAGGCAAGAGACCCAGTACTTC
TRBV7-2	-	few	TRBJ2-1	CASSLGIWRPPYNEQFF	TGTGCCAGCAGCTTAGGGATCTGGCGCCCACCTTACAATGAGCAGTTCTTC
TRBV5-1	TRBD1	-	TRBJ2-7	CASSLVGQAYEQYF	TGCGCCAGCAGCTTGGTAGGACAGGCCTACGAGCAGTACTTC
TRBV24-1	-	few	TRBJ1-5	CATSDLSQSPQHF	TGTGCCACCAGTGATTTGAGTCAAAGCCCCCAGCATTTT
TRBV27	-	many	TRBJ2-7	CASSLSGYEQYF	TGTGCCAGCAGTTTAAGCGGATACGAGCAGTACTTC
TRBV3-1	-	few	TRBJ1-5	CASSQGEFVWPQHF	TGTGCCAGCAGCCAAGGGGAGTTCGTCTGGCCCCAGCATTTT
TRBV5-1	-	-	TRBJ2-1	CASSFWQGYGHEQFF	TGCGCCAGCAGCTTTTGGCAGGGTTACGGGCATGAGCAGTTCTTC
TRBV12-3/TRBV12-4	-	few	TRBJ1-5	CASSFGIGDQPQHF	TGTGCCAGCAGTTTTGGGATTGGAGATCAGCCCCAGCATTTT
TRBV3-1	-	-	TRBJ2-3	CASSQDLWGAADTQYF	TGTGCCAGCAGCCAAGATCTGTGGGGGGCGGCAGATACGCAGTATTTT
TRBV11-1	-	few	TRBJ1-1	CASSSGTGTEAFF	TGTGCCAGCAGCTCCGGGACCGGCACTGAAGCTTTCTTT
TRBV6-1	-	-	TRBJ2-7	CASNGGGTYEQYF	TGTGCCAGCAACGGAGGGGGTACCTACGAGCAGTACTTC
TRBV6-6	TRBD1	-	TRBJ2-5	CASSPLNRGETQYF	TGTGCCAGCAGCCCTTTGAACAGGGGAGAGACCCAGTACTTC
TRBV4-3	TRBD2	-	TRBJ2-7	CASSQGLAVSYEQYF	TGCGCCAGCAGCCAAGGACTAGCGGTCTCCTACGAGCAGTACTTC
TRBV6-5	-	-	TRBJ2-5	CASTHIETGLQETQYF	TGTGCCAGCACCCACATCGAAACCGGGCTTCAAGAGACCCAGTACTTC
TRBV6-6	-	few	TRBJ2-5	CASSGLGDPRCVGTQYF	TGTGCCAGCAGTGGCCTTGGGGACCCCCGGTGTGTGGGGACCCAGTACTTC
TRBV27	TRBD2	-	TRBJ2-7	CASSLVRLAAYEQYF	TGTGCCAGCAGTTTGGTAAGACTAGCGGCTTACGAGCAGTACTTC
TRBV27	-	-	TRBJ2-3	CAITDSRDTQYF	TGTGCCATCACGGACTCACGAGATACGCAGTATTTT
TRBV18	TRBD1	few	TRBJ2-1	CASSSTGTGGFYNEQFF	TGTGCCAGCTCTTCTACCGGGACAGGGGGCTTCTACAATGAGCAGTTCTTC
TRBV19	-	-	TRBJ2-1	CASSIVVEVNHEQFF	TGTGCCAGTAGTATCGTAGTAGAAGTTAATCATGAGCAGTTCTTC
TRBV2	TRBD1	few	TRBJ1-5	CASSETGMAGNQPQHF	TGTGCCAGCAGCGAGACAGGGATGGCCGGCAATCAGCCCCAGCATTTT
TRBV20-1	TRBD2	few	TRBJ2-1	CSATGTSEGDYNEQFF	TGCAGTGCTACCGGGACTAGCGAGGGGGACTACAATGAGCAGTTCTTC
TRBV20-1	-	-	TRBJ2-7	CSARSTASYEQYF	TGCAGTGCTAGATCGACAGCCTCCTACGAGCAGTACTTC
TRBV6-1	TRBD2	-	TRBJ2-3	CASSEWRGGTTTDTQYF	TGTGCCAGCAGTGAATGGAGGGGAGGGACCACCACAGATACGCAGTATTTT
TRBV13	-	-	TRBJ2-1	CASSRDRSRGTYNEQFF	TGTGCCAGCAGCCGGGACCGCTCCCGTGGGACCTACAATGAGCAGTTCTTC
TRBV12-3/TRBV12-4	-	-	TRBJ2-1	CASSLAAGRSNEQFF	TGTGCCAGCAGTTTAGCTGCGGGTAGATCCAATGAGCAGTTCTTC
TRBV15	-	-	TRBJ1-1	CATGDDTGIEAEAFF	TGTGCCACCGGGGATGATACAGGGATAGAAGCTGAAGCTTTCTTT
TRBV6-5	-	-	TRBJ2-5	CASSYSKVYQETQYF	TGTGCCAGCAGTTACTCGAAGGTGTACCAAGAGACCCAGTACTTC
TRBV4-1	-	-	TRBJ1-2	CASTGAGGYGYTF	TGCGCCAGCACAGGGGCCGGGGGCTATGGCTACACCTTC
TRBV19	-	-	TRBJ2-7	CASSPQDGYEQYF	TGTGCCAGTAGTCCTCAGGACGGTTACGAGCAGTACTTC
TRBV7-6	-	-	TRBJ2-5	CASSSLPGPEPETQYF	TGTGCCAGCAGCTCCCTTCCGGGTCCCGAGCCGGAGACCCAGTACTTC
TRBV7-7	-	few	TRBJ2-1	CASSFMDGDNEQFF	TGTGCCAGCAGTTTTATGGACGGGGACAATGAGCAGTTCTTC
TRBV7-9	TRBD1	-	TRBJ1-3	CASSETGGSGNTIYF	TGTGCCAGCAGCGAGACAGGGGGCTCTGGAAACACCATATATTTT
TRBV20-1	-	many	TRBJ2-1	CSARRRDNEQFF	TGCAGTGCTCGGAGGAGGGACAATGAGCAGTTCTTC
TRBV6-1	TRBD2	-	TRBJ2-1	CASTGSGGLGNEQFF	TGTGCCAGCACCGGTAGCGGGGGGCTCGGCAATGAGCAGTTCTTC
TRBV5-5	TRBD1	-	TRBJ2-1	CASSFDRQGWDNEQFF	TGTGCCAGCAGCTTTGACCGACAGGGGTGGGACAATGAGCAGTTCTTC
TRBV4-1	TRBD2	-	TRBJ2-7	CASSQEGGLAGGSSYEQYF	TGCGCCAGCAGCCAAGAAGGTGGACTAGCGGGGGGGAGCTCCTACGAGCAGTACTTC
TRBV7-9	-	-	TRBJ2-5	CASSLVYSGETQYF	TGTGCCAGCAGCTTAGTTTACTCAGGGGAGACCCAGTACTTC
TRBV7-9	-	few	TRBJ1-1	CASSLASPNTEAFF	TGTGCCAGCAGCTTAGCGTCGCCGAACACTGAAGCTTTCTTT